The entry below describes one TCR beta chain. As yet, its antigen is unknown. PCR primers comprised 60 Vbeta and 13 Jbeta primers. Sequencing was performed with immunoSEQ multiplex PCR; in TCRdb, only in-frame clones are kept and a portion is missing. The data contain some 130,000 clones, about 74% of them singletons. The CDR3 loop spans 17 amino acids. V shed 6 bases and J shed 1 base, with 19 bases lying between them. Germline V gene data show CDR1 as MDHEN and CDR2 as SYDVKM. This record belongs to a study of cytomegalovirus exposure and HLA in healthy donors. About the study: Earlier, some 180 million T cells were analyzed, and 117 million unique TCR beta sequences were found among them.

Study conclusions and caveats: The study recorded some 160 TCR beta chains that were cytomegalovirus-associated. Sequencing depth roughly uniform across donors was assumed in presence/absence analyses.

Source material: PBMCs. The source is a male donor in good health and CMV-seronegative. The V gene is TRBV28, the J gene TRBJ1-5, with D perhaps matching TRBD1 (5 bases). The CDR3 sequence is CASSAREFSYSNQPQHF. The CDR3 DNA reads TGTGCCAGCAGCGCCAGGGAATTCAGTTACAGCAATCAGCCCCAGCATTTT.